Described below is a single TCR beta chain sequence and its context. This clonotype was observed a few times. Its recognized antigen is unknown. The record has no base qualities; no much larger clone is one base away. The sample originates from a study of T cells after yellow fever vaccination (dated by TCRdb to 2018 to 2020). Regarding the study in general: The SMART-Seq v4 Ultra Low Input RNA kit was used to prepare libraries from fractions with low cell numbers. To track T-cell clones before and after primary and booster YFV17D yellow fever vaccination, bulk TCR alpha and beta repertoires were sequenced longitudinally. Two healthy male donors made up the cohort, one aged 18 to 30 years and the other aged 30 to 39 years. Blood samples were taken at several timepoints before and after primary and secondary immunization, and bulk PBMC replicates and cell subsets were isolated. What the authors observed across the whole study: After the booster, most clones that had expanded after primary vaccination were detected again (about 97% of CD4 and more than 80% of CD8), suggesting broad maintenance of memory. A small fraction of clonotypes showed up in both the CD4 and CD8 compartments, probably as a result of convergent recombination. The secondary T-cell response was weaker than the primary response but faster, peaking on day 5 instead of day 15. Because only a couple of donors were included in the study, the extent to which the findings can be generalized is limited. Computational filtering was required because FACS-sorted repertoires could contain abundant contaminating clonotypes from the bulk population.

TCR cDNA was synthesized by 5'RACE template switching, which introduced a universal primer site and unique molecular identifiers. Priming of cDNA synthesis was performed from both the TCR alpha and TCR beta constant segments. Library amplification involved two PCR steps, and the second step added sample barcodes and sequencing adapters. Sequencing of libraries was done on Illumina HiSeq 2500 (2x100 bp) or NovaSeq (2x150 bp). The authors processed their data as follows. Demultiplexing of reads and collapsing into UMI consensus sequences were performed with MIGEC, and V(D)J alignment was carried out with MiXCR. Vaccine-responding clonotypes were defined with edgeR using replicate PBMC samples, requiring FDR below 0.01 and a log2 fold change above 5 up to day 15. Bulk clonotypes were assigned CD4 or CD8 identity according to which sequenced CD4 or CD8 repertoire held them at higher abundance. TCRdb cleaned the public reads at Q25 with fastp, built clones with MiXCR and kept in-frame beta chains. Duplicate CDR3 protein sequences are folded into a single record with the most common DNA and genes. The V and J calls reflect TCRdb's pipeline rather than the authors' work. The sample contains about 220,000 distinct CDR3 sequences, roughly 6.3% of them found a single time. The top ten clonotypes cover 1.1% of the sample.

The sample's treatment or condition, from its label and the paper: live attenuated yellow fever vaccine strain. A standard Ficoll-Paque protocol was used to isolate PBMCs from peripheral blood. Dynabeads CD4 and CD8 positive selection kits were used to isolate the CD4 and CD8 T-cell fractions. TriZol was used to extract RNA from bulk PBMCs, CD4 and CD8 fractions, and dextramer-positive and dextramer-negative fractions. This sample comprised CD4+ T cells sorted from PBMCs, obtained on the day of the yellow fever booster vaccination. The clonotype was recovered from a man aged 25 to 45 who received the YFV17D yellow fever vaccine.

The CDR3 protein is CATRKEGTYGYTF. The DNA reads TGTGCCACCAGAAAGGAGGGTACCTATGGCTACACCTTC. This chain is built from TRBV19 and TRBJ1-2, with the D segment identity uncertain. Per the germline V gene (reference sequence), LNHDA is the CDR1 and SQIVND is the CDR2. Cut back by 10 bases and 4 bases, the V and J ends lie 16 bases apart. CDR3 length: 13 amino acids, cysteine to phenylalanine. Left in the record is the CDR3 DNA by itself, 39 bases read in frame from the first base.